This T cell receptor (beta chain) was sequenced for a study of cytomegalovirus exposure and HLA in healthy donors. Study information: About 85 million unique TCR sequences came from HLA-typed donors in an early release.

With 60 Vbeta and 13 Jbeta primers, the PCR was carried out. Sequenced by immunoSEQ multiplex PCR; TCRdb stores in-frame clones only, minus some. The sample table includes 60,000 to 70,000 clones. The source is a man aged 25-40 years in good health and CMV-seropositive. Sequenced material: PBMCs.

The DNA for the CDR3 is TGTGCCAGCAGTGACTTGGGGGGAGCCAAAAACATTCAGTACTTC. This codes for CASSDLGGAKNIQYF. The chain carries TRBV6-1 and TRBJ2-4, with a weak D call TRBD2 (6 bases). Germline V gives CDR1 MNHNS, CDR2 SASEGT. Trimming removed 3 bases from V and 0 bases from J, with 9 bases in between. The CDR3 loop spans 15 amino acids.